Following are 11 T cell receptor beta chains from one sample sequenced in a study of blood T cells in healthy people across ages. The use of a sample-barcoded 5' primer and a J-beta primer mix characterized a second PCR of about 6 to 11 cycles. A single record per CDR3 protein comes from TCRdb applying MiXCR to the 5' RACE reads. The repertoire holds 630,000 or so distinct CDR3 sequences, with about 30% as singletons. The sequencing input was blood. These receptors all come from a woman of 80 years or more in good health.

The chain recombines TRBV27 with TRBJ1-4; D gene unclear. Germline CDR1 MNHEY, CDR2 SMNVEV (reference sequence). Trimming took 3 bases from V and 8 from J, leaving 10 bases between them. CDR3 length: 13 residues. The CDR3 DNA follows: TGTGCCAGCAGTTTCGGACGGTACGAAAAACTGTTTTTT. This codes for CASSFGRYEKLFF.

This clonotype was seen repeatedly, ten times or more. The CDR3 DNA reads TGTGCCAGCAGTTTCTCCGCCCTACAAGAGACCCAGTACTTC. Translating it yields CASSFSALQETQYF. The rearrangement uses TRBV27 and TRBJ2-5; D ambiguous. This CDR3 is 14 amino acids long. The germline CDR1 and CDR2 sequences are MNHEY and SMNVEV (reference sequence). V was trimmed by 3 bases and J by 2 bases, leaving 10 bases between them.

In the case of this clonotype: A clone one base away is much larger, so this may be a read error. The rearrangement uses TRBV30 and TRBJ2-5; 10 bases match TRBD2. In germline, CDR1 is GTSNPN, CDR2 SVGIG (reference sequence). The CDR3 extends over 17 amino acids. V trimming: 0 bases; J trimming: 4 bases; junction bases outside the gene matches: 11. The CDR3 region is CAWSVGQAGGLGETQYF. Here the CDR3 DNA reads TGTGCCTGGAGTGTAGGACAAGCGGGGGGGCTCGGAGAGACCCAGTACTTC.

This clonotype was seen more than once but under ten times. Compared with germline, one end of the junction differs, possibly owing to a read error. The CDR3 DNA reads as TGTGCCGGCAGCCCGACCGGAGTCGGTAATGAAAAACTGTTTTTT. Its translation: CAGSPTGVGNEKLFF. The chain couples TRBV7-2 to TRBJ1-4; D is undetermined. The CDR3 runs 15 residues. Germline-derived CDR1 and CDR2 are SGHTA and FQGNSA.

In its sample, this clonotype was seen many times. The CDR3 nucleotides are TGTGCCAGCAGTTCGACAGGTTTTGGATACGAGCAGTACTTC. Protein: CASSSTGFGYEQYF. The chain employs TRBV6-6 and TRBJ2-7; TRBD1 might be the D (6 bases). The ends were cut back, 4 bases at V and 4 bases at J, with 14 bases in the middle. The CDR3 extends over 14 amino acids. Germline values: CDR1 MNHNY, CDR2 SVGAGI (reference sequence).

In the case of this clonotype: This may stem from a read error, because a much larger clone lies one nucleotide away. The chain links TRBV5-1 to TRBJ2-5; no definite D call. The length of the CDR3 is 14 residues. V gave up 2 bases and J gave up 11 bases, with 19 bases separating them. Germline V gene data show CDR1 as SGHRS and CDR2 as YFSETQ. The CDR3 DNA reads TGCGCCAGCAGCTTTGGCGGATCCTACAATGAGCAGTACTTC. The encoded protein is CASSFGGSYNEQYF.

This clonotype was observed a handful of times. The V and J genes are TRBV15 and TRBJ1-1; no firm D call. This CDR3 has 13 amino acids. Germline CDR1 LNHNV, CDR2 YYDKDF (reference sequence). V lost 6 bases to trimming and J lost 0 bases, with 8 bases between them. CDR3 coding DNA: TGTGCCACCAGAATAGGGTTGAACACTGAAGCTTTCTTT. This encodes CATRIGLNTEAFF.

The DNA of the CDR3 is TGTGCCAGCAGTTCGGGACCGTCCTACACCTTC. Protein product: CASSSGPSYTF. The chain uses TRBV27 and TRBJ1-2, with D tentatively TRBD1 (5 bases). V lost 4 bases and J lost 10, with 10 bases in between. Per the germline V gene, CDR1 is MNHEY and CDR2 is SMNVEV (reference sequence). The CDR3 length is 11 residues.

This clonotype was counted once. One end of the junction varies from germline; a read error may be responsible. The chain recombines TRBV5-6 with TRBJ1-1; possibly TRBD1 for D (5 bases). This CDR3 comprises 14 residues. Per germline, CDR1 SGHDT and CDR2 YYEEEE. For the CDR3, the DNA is TGCGCCAGCAGCTTGATGGGACCAGGTGGGGGAGCTTTCTTT. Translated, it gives CASSLMGPGGGAFF.

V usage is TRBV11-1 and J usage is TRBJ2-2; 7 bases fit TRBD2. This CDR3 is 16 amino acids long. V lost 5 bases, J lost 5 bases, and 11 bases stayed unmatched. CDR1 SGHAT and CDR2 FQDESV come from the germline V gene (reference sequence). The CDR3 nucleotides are TGTGCCAGCAGCCCGGGGGACGGGGGGAGAACCGGGGAGCTGTTTTTT. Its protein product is CASSPGDGGRTGELFF.

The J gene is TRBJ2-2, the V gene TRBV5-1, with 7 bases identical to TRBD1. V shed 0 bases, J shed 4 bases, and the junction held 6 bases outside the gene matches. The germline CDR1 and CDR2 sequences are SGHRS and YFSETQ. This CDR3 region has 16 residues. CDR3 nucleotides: TGCGCCAGCAGCTTGGCCGGGACAGAAAGCACCGGGGAGCTGTTTTTT. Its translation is CASSLAGTESTGELFF.